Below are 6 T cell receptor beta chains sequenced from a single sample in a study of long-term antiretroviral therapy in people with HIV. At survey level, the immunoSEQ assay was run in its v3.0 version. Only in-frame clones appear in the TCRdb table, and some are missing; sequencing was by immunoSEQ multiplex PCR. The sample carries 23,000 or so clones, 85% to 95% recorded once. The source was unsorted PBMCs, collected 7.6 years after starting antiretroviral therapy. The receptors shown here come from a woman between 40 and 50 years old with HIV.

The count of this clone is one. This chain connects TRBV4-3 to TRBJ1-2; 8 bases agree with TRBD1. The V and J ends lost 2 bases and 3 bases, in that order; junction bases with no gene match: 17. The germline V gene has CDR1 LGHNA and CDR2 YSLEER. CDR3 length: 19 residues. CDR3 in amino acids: CASSQQIDRGLRLDYGYTF. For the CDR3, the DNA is TGCGCCAGCAGCCAACAGATCGACAGGGGCTTACGGCTTGACTATGGCTACACCTTC.

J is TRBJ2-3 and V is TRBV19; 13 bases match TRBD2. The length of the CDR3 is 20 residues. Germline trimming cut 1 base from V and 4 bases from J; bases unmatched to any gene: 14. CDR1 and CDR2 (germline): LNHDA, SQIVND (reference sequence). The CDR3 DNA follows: TGTGCCAGTAGTATAGGGGCGATACCGGGACTAGCGGGATCCTCAGATACGCAGTATTTT. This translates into CASSIGAIPGLAGSSDTQYF.

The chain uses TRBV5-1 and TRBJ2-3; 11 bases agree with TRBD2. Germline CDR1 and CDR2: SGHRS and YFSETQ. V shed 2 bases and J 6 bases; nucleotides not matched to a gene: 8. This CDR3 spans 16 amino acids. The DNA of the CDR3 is TGCGCCAGCAGCTTTGGTAGCGGGGGGGCTTTCGATACGCAGTATTTT. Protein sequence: CASSFGSGGAFDTQYF.

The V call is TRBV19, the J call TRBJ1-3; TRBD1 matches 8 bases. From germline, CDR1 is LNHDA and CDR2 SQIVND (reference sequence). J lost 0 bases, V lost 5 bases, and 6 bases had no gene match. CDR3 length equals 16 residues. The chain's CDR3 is CASSPGQASSGNTIYF. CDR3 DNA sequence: TGTGCCAGTAGTCCGGGACAGGCGAGCTCTGGAAACACCATATATTTT.

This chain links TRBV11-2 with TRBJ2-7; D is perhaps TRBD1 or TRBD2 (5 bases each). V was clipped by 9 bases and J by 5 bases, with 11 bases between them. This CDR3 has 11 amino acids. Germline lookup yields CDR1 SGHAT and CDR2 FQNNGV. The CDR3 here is CASGTPHEQYF. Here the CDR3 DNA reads TGTGCCAGTGGGACCCCCCACGAGCAGTACTTC. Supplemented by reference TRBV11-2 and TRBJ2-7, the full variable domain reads EAGVAQSPRYKIIEKRQSVAFWCNPISGHATLYWYQQILGQGPKLLIQFQNNGVVDDSQLPKDRFSAERLKGVDSTLKIQPAKLEDSAVYLCASGTPHEQYFGPGTRLTVT.

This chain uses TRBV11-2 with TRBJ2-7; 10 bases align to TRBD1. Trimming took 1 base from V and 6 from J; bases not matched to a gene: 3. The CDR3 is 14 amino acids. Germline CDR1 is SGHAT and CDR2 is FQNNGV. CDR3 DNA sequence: TGTGCCAGCAGCTTAGTAGGACAGGGGGGCGAGCAGTACTTC. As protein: CASSLVGQGGEQYF.